Listed here is a single TCR beta chain. Per the authors' pipeline: Per-sample TCR counts ranged from 23,224 to 690,600, median 95,638. MiXCR was run by TCRdb on the RACE reads, yielding one entry per CDR3 protein. The V and J calls were not made by the authors but by TCRdb's processing. This sample carries more than 95,000 distinct CDR3 sequences, around 10% of them seen once, and the ten largest clones take about 1.4%. The CDR3 runs to 12 residues. The germline CDR1 and CDR2 sequences are MDHEN and SYDVKM. V shed 3 bases and J shed 0 bases, with 2 bases lying between them. The time point here: patch test 1, 2 weeks after DPC sensitization. Treatment reported: therapeutic diphenylcyclopropenone sensitization with weekly scalp DPC. This record belongs to a study of human T cells and chemical hapten exposure. Study-wide context: Patients' scalps got diphenylcyclopropenone weekly throughout the roughly 25-week study.

The sequenced sample was whole blood, obtained in connection with sensitization to the hapten diphenylcyclopropenone (DPC). The rearrangement joins TRBV28 to TRBJ1-1, with unresolved D. The clonotype was recovered from a woman in her fifties or sixties with alopecia areata. Some clones in this sample may be carry-over from other donors' samples. In DNA, the CDR3 is TGTGCCAGCAGTTTTATGAACACTGAAGCTTTCTTT. As protein: CASSFMNTEAFF.